This T cell receptor (beta chain) originates from a study of blood T cell repertoires in COVID-19. Study at large: T cells, B-cell-depleted T cells, or PBMCs supplied cDNA or gDNA.

Original processing methods: How many nucleated cells were present was estimated from reference gene primer amplification. Generated by immunoSEQ multiplex PCR, the TCRdb table keeps only in-frame clones and is missing some. Clonal size and the V and J genes are those of that table, whereas D and trimming came from the DNA. The sample holds 85,000 to 130,000 clones, about nine tenths seen once. CDR1 and CDR2 (germline): LNHDA, SQIVND (reference sequence). This CDR3 contains 13 residues. J was trimmed by 6 bases and V by 11 bases; bases with no gene match: 12. J is TRBJ1-2 and V is TRBV19; TRBD1 aligns across 7 bases. The sequenced sample consisted of peripheral blood. The source is a man aged 55-75 years with acute or convalescent COVID-19. CDR3 bases: TGTGCCTCTAGGGCAGGGGGAACGGATGGCTACACCTTC. Its protein product is CASRAGGTDGYTF.